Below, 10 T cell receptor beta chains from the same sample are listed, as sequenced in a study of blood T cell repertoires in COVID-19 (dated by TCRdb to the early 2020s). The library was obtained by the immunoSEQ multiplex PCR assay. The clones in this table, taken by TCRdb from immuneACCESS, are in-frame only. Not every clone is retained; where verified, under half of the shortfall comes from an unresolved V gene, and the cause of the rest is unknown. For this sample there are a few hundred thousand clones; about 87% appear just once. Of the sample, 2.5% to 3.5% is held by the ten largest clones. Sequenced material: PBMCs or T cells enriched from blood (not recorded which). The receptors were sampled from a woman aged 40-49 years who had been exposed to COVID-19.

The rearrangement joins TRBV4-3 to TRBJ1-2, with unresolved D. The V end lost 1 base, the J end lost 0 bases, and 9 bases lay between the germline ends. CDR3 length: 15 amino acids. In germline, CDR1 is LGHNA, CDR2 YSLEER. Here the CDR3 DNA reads TGCGCCAGCAGCCAAGCCGTGGCGGCTAACTATGGCTACACCTTC. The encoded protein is CASSQAVAANYGYTF.

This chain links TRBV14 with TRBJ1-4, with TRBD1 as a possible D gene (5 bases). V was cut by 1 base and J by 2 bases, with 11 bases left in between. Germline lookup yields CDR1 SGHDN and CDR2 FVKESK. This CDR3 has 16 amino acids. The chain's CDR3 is CASSQGDGATNEKLFF. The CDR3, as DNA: TGTGCCAGCAGCCAAGGTGATGGGGCGACTAATGAAAAACTGTTTTTT. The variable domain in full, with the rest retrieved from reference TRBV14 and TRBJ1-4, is EAGVTQFPSHSVIEKGQTVTLRCDPISGHDNLYWYRRVMGKEIKFLLHFVKESKQDESGMPNNRFLAERTGGTYSTLKVQPAELEDSGVYFCASSQGDGATNEKLFFGSGTQLSVL.

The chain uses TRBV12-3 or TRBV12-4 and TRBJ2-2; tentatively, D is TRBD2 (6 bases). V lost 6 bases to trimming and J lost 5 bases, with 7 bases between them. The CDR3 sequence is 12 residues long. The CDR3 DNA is TGTGCCAGCAGGGGGAGGACCGGGGAGCTGTTTTTT. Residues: CASRGRTGELFF.

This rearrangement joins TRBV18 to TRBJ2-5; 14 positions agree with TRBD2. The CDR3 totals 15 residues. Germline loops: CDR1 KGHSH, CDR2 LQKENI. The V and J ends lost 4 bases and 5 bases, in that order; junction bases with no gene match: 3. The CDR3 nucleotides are TGTGCCAGCTCACGACTAGCGGGAGGGCCGGAGACCCAGTACTTC. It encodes CASSRLAGGPETQYF.

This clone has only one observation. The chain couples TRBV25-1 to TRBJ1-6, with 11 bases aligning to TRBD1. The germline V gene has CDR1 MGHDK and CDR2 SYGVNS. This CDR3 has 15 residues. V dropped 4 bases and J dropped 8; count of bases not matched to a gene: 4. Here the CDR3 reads CASSARTGGDSPLHF. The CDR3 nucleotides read TGTGCCAGCAGTGCCAGGACAGGGGGCGATTCACCCCTCCACTTT.

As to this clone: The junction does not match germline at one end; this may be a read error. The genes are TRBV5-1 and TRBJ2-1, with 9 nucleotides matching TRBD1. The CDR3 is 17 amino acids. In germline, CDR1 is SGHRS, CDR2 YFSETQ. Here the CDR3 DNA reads TGTGCCAGCAGCTCGCGCCGTACAGGGGGCGCGAACAATGAGCAGTTCTTC. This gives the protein CASSSRRTGGANNEQFF.

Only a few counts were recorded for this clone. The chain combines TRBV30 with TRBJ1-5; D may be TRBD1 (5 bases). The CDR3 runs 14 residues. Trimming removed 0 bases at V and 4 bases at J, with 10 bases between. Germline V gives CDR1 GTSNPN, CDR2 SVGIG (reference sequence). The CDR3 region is CAWSVRGGNQPQHF. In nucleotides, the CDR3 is TGTGCCTGGAGTGTAAGGGGCGGTAATCAGCCCCAGCATTTT.

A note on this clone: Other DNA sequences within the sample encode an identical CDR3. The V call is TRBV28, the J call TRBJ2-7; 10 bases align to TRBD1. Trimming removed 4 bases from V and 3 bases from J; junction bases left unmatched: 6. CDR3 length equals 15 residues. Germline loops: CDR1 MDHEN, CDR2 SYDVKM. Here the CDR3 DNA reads TGTGCCAGCAGTTCCTCGGGGACAGGGGACTACGAGCAGTACTTC. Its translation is CASSSSGTGDYEQYF.

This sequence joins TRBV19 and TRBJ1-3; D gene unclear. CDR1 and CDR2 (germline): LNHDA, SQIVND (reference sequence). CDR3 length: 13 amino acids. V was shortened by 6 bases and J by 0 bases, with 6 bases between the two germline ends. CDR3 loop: CASRAASGNTIYF. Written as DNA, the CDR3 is TGTGCCAGTAGGGCGGCCTCTGGAAACACCATATATTTT. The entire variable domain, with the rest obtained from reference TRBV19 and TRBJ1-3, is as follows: DGGITQSPKYLFRKEGQNVTLSCEQNLNHDAMYWYRQDPGQGLRLIYYSQIVNDFQKGDIAEGYSVSREKKESFPLTVTSAQKNPTAFYLCASRAASGNTIYFGEGSWLTVV.

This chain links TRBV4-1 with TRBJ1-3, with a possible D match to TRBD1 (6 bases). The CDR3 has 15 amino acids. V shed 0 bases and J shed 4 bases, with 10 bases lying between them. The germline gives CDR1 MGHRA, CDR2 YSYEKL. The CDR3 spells CASSQELGAGNTIYF. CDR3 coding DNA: TGCGCCAGCAGCCAAGAATTGGGGGCAGGAAACACCATATATTTT.